These 3 T cell receptor beta chains were sequenced from one sample in a study of shared clonotypes between healthy human individuals. Using immunoSEQ multiplex PCR, the repertoire was profiled, and TCRdb retains in-frame clones only, with some absent. The sample carries hundreds of thousands of clones, almost 95% recorded once. CD45RO-negative, CCR7-selected cells formed the naive CD8 fraction, which excluded terminally differentiated effector memory CD45RA+ cells. The sequenced sample was naive CD8+ T cells sorted from blood. The origin of the receptors is a man aged 25 to 45 in good health.

This chain uses TRBV7-8 with TRBJ2-3, with D uncertain. Trimming took off 1 base at V and 1 base at J, with 9 bases between the two ends. Germline-derived CDR1 and CDR2 are SGHVS and FQNEAQ. The CDR3 contains 15 residues. The CDR3 DNA is TGTGCCAGCAGCTTAGGCCCGCCCCGCACAGATACGCAGTATTTT. Its protein product is CASSLGPPRTDTQYF.

The chain links TRBV15 to TRBJ2-5; 8 bases fit TRBD1. J gave up 4 bases and V 0 bases, and 7 bases lay outside the gene matches. The CDR3 contains 16 residues. In germline, CDR1 is LNHNV, CDR2 YYDKDF (reference sequence). CDR3: CATSREVDRGIETQYF. For the CDR3, the DNA is TGTGCCACCAGCAGAGAGGTTGACAGGGGCATAGAGACCCAGTACTTC.

The chain employs TRBV2 and TRBJ1-4; D gene ambiguous. V was pared by 8 bases and J by 2 bases, with 12 bases between. This CDR3 spans 14 amino acids. Germline CDR1 reads SNHLY; CDR2 reads FYNNEI. CDR3 region: CASLDPGTNEKLFF. As DNA, the CDR3 is TGTGCCAGCCTTGACCCGGGGACTAATGAAAAACTGTTTTTT. The full variable domain, its missing parts supplied by reference TRBV2 and TRBJ1-4, is EPEVTQTPSHQVTQMGQEVILRCVPISNHLYFYWYRQILGQKVEFLVSFYNNEISEKSEIFDDQFSVERPDGSNFTLKIRSTKLEDSAMYFCASLDPGTNEKLFFGSGTQLSVL.